These 25 T cell receptor beta chains were all obtained from the same sample, sequenced in a study of T-cell memory formation after mild COVID-19. In TCRdb, the 5' RACE reads were re-called with MiXCR into one record per CDR3 protein. The sample carries a few hundred thousand distinct CDR3 sequences, roughly a tenth recorded once. The sequenced sample was PBMCs or a T cell subset sorted from them (not recorded which). These receptors all come from a man between 18 and 29 years old who had mild COVID-19 (a few samples of this study predate the infection). Cell type and time point are not known.

This clonotype was seen a few times. The genes are TRBV7-2 and TRBJ1-2; D call uncertain. V dropped 7 bases and J dropped 3 bases, with 15 bases sitting between them. The V gene's germline CDR1 is SGHTA and CDR2 FQGNSA. CDR3 length: 14 residues. The CDR3 region is CASTRVNLDYGYTF. CDR3 DNA sequence: TGTGCCAGCACCCGAGTGAACCTGGACTATGGCTACACCTTC.

The sample holds a few counts of this clonotype. CDR3 sequence (DNA): TGCAGTGCTAGAGGGGTGGATAGCAATCAGCCCCAGCATTTT. As protein: CSARGVDSNQPQHF. The chain employs TRBV20-1 and TRBJ1-5, with unresolved D. CDR1 and CDR2 (germline): DFQATT, SNEGSKA (reference sequence). This CDR3 spans 14 amino acids. Trimming shortened V by 1 base and J by 0 bases, and 7 bases separated the two germline ends.

This clonotype occurred a few times. The chain recombines TRBV7-9 with TRBJ2-1; either TRBD1 or TRBD2 may supply D (5 bases each). This CDR3 spans 17 amino acids. Germline-derived CDR1 and CDR2 are SEHNR and FQNEAQ (reference sequence). V lost 4 bases, J lost 7 bases, and 23 bases lay in between. The CDR3 bases are TGTGCCAGCAGCTCCTTTCGTGGGGGTCTAGGGGTAAATGAGCAGTTCTTC. This translates into CASSSFRGGLGVNEQFF.

This clonotype was observed a few times. V usage is TRBV25-1 and J usage is TRBJ1-2; no firm D call. Germline lookup yields CDR1 MGHDK and CDR2 SYGVNS. The CDR3 covers 13 residues. Trimming took off 2 bases at V and 8 bases at J, with 12 bases between the two ends. The CDR3 nucleotides are TGTGCCAGCAGTGAAAGGGCAAGATACGGCTACACCTTC. As protein: CASSERARYGYTF.

J is TRBJ2-7 and V is TRBV28, with TRBD2 as a possible D gene (5 bases). V lost 3 bases to trimming and J lost 2 bases, with 14 bases between them. This CDR3 contains 15 residues. Germline V gene lookup returns CDR1 MDHEN and CDR2 SYDVKM. CDR3 residues: CASSLGGSRTYEQYV. The DNA of the CDR3 is TGTGCCAGCAGTTTGGGCGGGTCTCGCACCTACGAGCAGTACGTC.

The chain carries TRBV5-1 and TRBJ2-5, with D perhaps TRBD1 (6 bases). The CDR3 has 15 residues. Deletions cut 2 bases from V and 4 bases from J, with 15 bases between. Per germline, CDR1 SGHRS and CDR2 YFSETQ. The CDR3 protein is CASSLQGLSRETQYF. The CDR3 region has the DNA TGCGCCAGCAGCTTACAGGGCCTTAGTAGAGAGACCCAGTACTTC.

Ten or more counts support this clonotype. The rearrangement links TRBV4-2 to TRBJ1-4; TRBD1 matches at 7 bases. The V segment lost 2 bases and the J segment 6 bases; nucleotides outside the gene matches: 3. Germline V gene data show CDR1 as LGHNA and CDR2 as YNFKEQ. This CDR3 is 14 amino acids long. In nucleotides, the CDR3 is TGTGCCAGCAGCCAAAGACAGGGTTATGAAAAACTGTTTTTT. Translated, it gives CASSQRQGYEKLFF.

This clonotype showed up just a few times. The chain joins TRBV5-1 to TRBJ2-5, with D uncertain. Deletions cut 6 bases from V and 5 bases from J, with 17 bases between. The germline gives CDR1 SGHRS, CDR2 YFSETQ. The CDR3 is 14 residues long. CDR3 amino acids: CASTPGPPSETQYF. In DNA, the CDR3 is TGCGCCAGCACCCCCGGGCCTCCTTCCGAGACCCAGTACTTC. Full variable domain (outside the CDR3, taken from reference TRBV5-1 and TRBJ2-5): KAGVTQTPRYLIKTRGQQVTLSCSPISGHRSVSWYQQTPGQGLQFLFEYFSETQRNKGNFPGRFSGRQFSNSRSEMNVSTLELGDSALYLCASTPGPPSETQYFGPGTRLLVL.

This clonotype was seen more than once but under ten times. The V gene is TRBV20-1, the J gene TRBJ2-7; 10 bases map to TRBD1. This CDR3 has 13 residues. Germline lookup yields CDR1 DFQATT and CDR2 SNEGSKA (reference sequence). With V trimmed by 6 bases and J by 6 bases, 8 bases remained unmatched. The CDR3 DNA follows: TGCAGTGCACCCCGGACAGGGGGGGGCGAGCAGTACGTC. Protein sequence: CSAPRTGGGEQYV.

Ten or more counts support this clonotype. The rearrangement uses TRBV5-1 and TRBJ1-1; D is undetermined. The CDR3 has 15 residues. Trimming removed 4 bases at V and 1 base at J, with 14 bases between. Germline CDR1 SGHRS, CDR2 YFSETQ. As DNA, the CDR3 is TGCGCCAGCAGCCCGGACCCGGGAGGGAACACTGAAGCTTTCTTT. Amino acids: CASSPDPGGNTEAFF.

The DNA of the CDR3 is TGTGCCAGCAGTTACTCCCATGATGGCTACACCTTC. This sequence encodes CASSYSHDGYTF. J is TRBJ1-2 and V is TRBV6-6, with D hard to call. Per the germline V gene, CDR1 is MNHNY and CDR2 is SVGAGI (reference sequence). The CDR3 length is 12 residues. Deletions cut 0 bases from V and 6 bases from J, with 5 bases between.

This sequence joins TRBV5-5 and TRBJ1-1, with unresolved D. Trimming removed 0 bases from V and 0 bases from J, with 12 bases in between. The CDR3 spans 16 residues. Germline CDR1 and CDR2: SGHKS and YYEKEE (reference sequence). The CDR3 here is CASSLGAGSLNTEAFF. CDR3 DNA: TGTGCCAGCAGCTTGGGTGCAGGCTCCCTGAACACTGAAGCTTTCTTT.

Only a few counts were recorded for this clonotype. The gene calls are TRBV12-3 or TRBV12-4 and TRBJ1-2, with D tentatively TRBD1 (5 bases). Between the trimmed V and J ends, which lost 5 bases and 0 bases, there was a span of 7 bases. The CDR3 runs 13 residues. CDR3 nucleotide sequence: TGTGCCAGCAGTCGACAGTCTAACTATGGCTACACCTTC. Protein sequence: CASSRQSNYGYTF.

The chain carries TRBV20-1 and TRBJ2-1; 11 bases are shared with TRBD2. Per the germline V gene, CDR1 is DFQATT and CDR2 is SNEGSKA (reference sequence). V was pared by 3 bases and J by 0 bases, with 4 bases of the junction left unmatched. This CDR3 has 16 amino acids. The CDR3 here is CSASALAGGSYNEQFF. In DNA, the CDR3 is TGCAGTGCTAGTGCCCTAGCGGGGGGCTCCTACAATGAGCAGTTCTTC.

This clonotype was picked up a small number of times. This rearrangement joins TRBV7-6 to TRBJ2-1, with no clear D. From germline, CDR1 is SGHVS and CDR2 FNYEAQ. Trimming took 3 bases from V and 9 from J, leaving 15 bases between them. The CDR3 covers 14 residues. The CDR3: CASSFAETLAEQFF. In nucleotides, the CDR3 is TGTGCCAGCAGCTTTGCGGAAACTCTGGCTGAGCAGTTCTTC.

This clonotype has just a few counts. The chain uses TRBV7-9 and TRBJ1-5, with unresolved D. Germline V gene sequence: CDR1 SEHNR, CDR2 FQNEAQ (reference sequence). Trimming cost V 5 bases and J 5 bases, with 13 bases left between them. The CDR3 extends over 14 amino acids. CDR3 amino acids: CASSPSDGDQPQHF. The CDR3 coding sequence is TGTGCCAGCAGCCCCTCGGACGGTGATCAGCCCCAGCATTTT.

This clonotype was recorded a few times. The chain recombines TRBV7-2 with TRBJ1-1; D unclear. The germline V gene encodes CDR1 SGHTA and CDR2 FQGNSA. This CDR3 has 14 residues. V was shortened by 5 bases and J by 0 bases, with 10 bases between the two germline ends. CDR3: CASSLWRMNTEAFF. CDR3 nucleotide sequence: TGTGCCAGCAGCCTCTGGCGGATGAACACTGAAGCTTTCTTT.

The sample holds a few counts of this clonotype. This chain joins TRBV5-1 and TRBJ2-1; 11 bases fit TRBD2. Germline-derived CDR1 and CDR2 are SGHRS and YFSETQ. The CDR3 has 19 amino acids. With 0 bases clipped from V and 8 bases from J, the junction kept 16 bases outside the gene matches. The CDR3 DNA reads as TGCGCCAGCAGCTTGGTCCCCGTTAGCGGGGGGGCCGAGGTCTATGAGCAGTTCTTC. This codes for CASSLVPVSGGAEVYEQFF.

The rearrangement links TRBV7-2 to TRBJ1-3; D unclear. Trimming removed 6 bases at V and 0 bases at J, with 6 bases between. Germline CDR1 and CDR2: SGHTA and FQGNSA. This CDR3 has 13 residues. Written as DNA, the CDR3 is TGTGCCAGCAGGGGGAGCTCTGGAAACACCATATATTTT. Translating gives CASRGSSGNTIYF.

This clonotype was seen only a few times. The chain employs TRBV29-1 and TRBJ1-2, with D possibly matching TRBD1 (5 bases). The CDR3 runs to 16 residues. Trimming stripped 3 bases from V and 2 bases from J, with 19 bases between. Germline CDR1 reads SQVTM; CDR2 reads ANQGSEA. The CDR3 sequence: CSVELGAFHDNYGYTF. CDR3 bases: TGCAGCGTTGAGTTAGGGGCATTTCACGACAACTATGGCTACACCTTC.

This clonotype was found a few times. The chain joins TRBV19 to TRBJ1-6; D remains unclear. The CDR3 consists of 13 residues. V lost 5 bases and J lost 9, with 11 bases in between. CDR1 LNHDA and CDR2 SQIVND come from the germline V gene (reference sequence). DNA of the CDR3: TGTGCCAGTAGTGAGAGAAGCGGTTCACCCCTCCACTTT. This sequence encodes CASSERSGSPLHF.

Only a few counts were recorded for this clonotype. V is TRBV4-3 and J is TRBJ2-3; 7 bases line up with TRBD1. The CDR3 consists of 16 residues. Looked up from germline, CDR1 is LGHNA and CDR2 is YSLEER. The J segment lost 4 bases and the V segment lost 0 bases, leaving 7 bases of the junction unmatched. The CDR3 protein is CASSQEERQGADTQYF. CDR3 nucleotide sequence: TGCGCCAGCAGCCAAGAGGAAAGGCAGGGGGCAGATACGCAGTATTTT.

This clonotype was observed a few times. J is TRBJ1-6 and V is TRBV3-1, with a tentative D call TRBD1 (5 bases). Per the germline V gene, CDR1 is LGHDT and CDR2 is YNNKEL (reference sequence). The CDR3 has 14 residues. V was cut by 2 bases and J by 7 bases, with 9 bases left in between. The DNA of the CDR3 is TGTGCCAGCAGCCAACAGGGTAGGAATTCACCCCTCCACTTT. Translated: CASSQQGRNSPLHF.

This clonotype was detected only a few times. This chain uses TRBV3-1 with TRBJ2-3, with 7 bases that match TRBD1. The CDR3 totals 14 residues. Germline CDR1 reads LGHDT; CDR2 reads YNNKEL (reference sequence). Losses at the gene ends were 5 bases for V and 4 bases for J; bases not matched to a gene: 6. CDR3 DNA: TGTGCCAGCAGCAGTAGGGGACAGTCAGATACGCAGTATTTT. It encodes CASSSRGQSDTQYF.

This clonotype was seen more than once but under ten times. V is TRBV29-1 and J is TRBJ1-2; 12 positions match TRBD1. The germline CDR1 and CDR2 sequences are SQVTM and ANQGSEA. The CDR3 runs 13 residues. The CDR3 spells CSGTGGTHYGYTF. Here the CDR3 DNA reads TGCAGTGGGACAGGGGGCACCCACTATGGCTACACCTTC.